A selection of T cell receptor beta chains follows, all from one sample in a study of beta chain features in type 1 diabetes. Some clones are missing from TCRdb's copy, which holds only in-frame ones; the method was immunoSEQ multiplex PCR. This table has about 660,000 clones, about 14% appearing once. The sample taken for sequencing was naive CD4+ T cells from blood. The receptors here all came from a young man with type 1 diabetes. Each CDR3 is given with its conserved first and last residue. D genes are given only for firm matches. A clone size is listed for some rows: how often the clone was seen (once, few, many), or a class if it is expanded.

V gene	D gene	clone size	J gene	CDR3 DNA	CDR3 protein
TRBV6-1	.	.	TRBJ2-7	TGTGCCAGCATGGGGAGCGGGCCGTCTTCCTACGAGCAGTACTTC	CASMGSGPSSYEQYF
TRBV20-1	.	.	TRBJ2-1	TGCAGTGCTAAGCGGAATGAGCAGTTCTTC	CSAKRNEQFF
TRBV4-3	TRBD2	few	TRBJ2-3	TGCGCCAGCAGCCAAGATCAGCGGGGGGGTAGCACAGATACGCAGTATTTT	CASSQDQRGGSTDTQYF
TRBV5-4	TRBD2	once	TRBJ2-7	TGTGCCAGCAAGGGGCGAGCGGGAGAATACGAGCAGTACTTC	CASKGRAGEYEQYF
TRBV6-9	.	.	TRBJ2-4	TGTGCCAGCAGTTATTCGAACCCAGCGGAAGCCAAAAACATTCAGTACTTC	CASSYSNPAEAKNIQYF
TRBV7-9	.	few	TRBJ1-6	TGTGCCAGCAGCCCCAGAACAGGGAGTAATTCACCCCTCCACTTT	CASSPRTGSNSPLHF
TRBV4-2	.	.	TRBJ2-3	TGTGCCAGCAGCCAAGACCGGGGCACAGATACGCAGTATTTT	CASSQDRGTDTQYF
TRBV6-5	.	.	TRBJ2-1	TGTGCCAGCAGTTACCGCAGGGAGCAGTTCTTC	CASSYRREQFF
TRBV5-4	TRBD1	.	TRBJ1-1	TGTGCCAGCAGCGGGATGACAGGGGAGAACACTGAAGCTTTCTTT	CASSGMTGENTEAFF
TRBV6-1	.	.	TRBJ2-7	TGTGCCAGCAGTGCGGGATACTCCTACGAGCAGTACTTC	CASSAGYSYEQYF
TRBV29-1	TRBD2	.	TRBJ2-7	TGCAGCGTTGAAGTAGCGGGAGACGACGAGCAGTACTTC	CSVEVAGDDEQYF
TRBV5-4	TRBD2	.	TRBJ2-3	TGTGCCAGCAGCTTGGCGGGAGGCCGTAGCACAGATACGCAGTATTTT	CASSLAGGRSTDTQYF
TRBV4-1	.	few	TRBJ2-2	TGCGCCAGCAGCCTTCCAGGGGTAACCGGGGAGCTGTTTTTT	CASSLPGVTGELFF
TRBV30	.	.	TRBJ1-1	TGTGCCTGGACCTCCGGCGGGGACACTGAAGCTTTCTTT	CAWTSGGDTEAFF
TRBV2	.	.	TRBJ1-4	TGTGCCAGCAGTGAAGAGGGCCCAAAGACCTACAAACTGTTTTTT	CASSEEGPKTYKLFF
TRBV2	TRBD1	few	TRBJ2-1	TGTGCCAGCCCCTGGGCAGGGGGAAGGGTGAAGTTCTTC	CASPWAGGRVKFF
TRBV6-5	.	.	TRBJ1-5	TGTGCCAGCAGTTACGAAGGCAATCAGCCCCAGCATTTT	CASSYEGNQPQHF
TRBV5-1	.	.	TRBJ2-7	TGCGCCAGCAGCTTGACAGGCTACGAGCAGTACTTC	CASSLTGYEQYF
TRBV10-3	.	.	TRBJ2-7	TGTGCCATCAGTCTAGAGGGTTACGAGCAGTACTTC	CAISLEGYEQYF
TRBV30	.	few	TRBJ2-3	TGTGCCTGGAGTGGGACTTTCACAGATACGCAGTATTTT	CAWSGTFTDTQYF
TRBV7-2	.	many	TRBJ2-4	TGTGCCAGCACCTCCGGAGTGCTCGGCATTCAGTACTTC	CASTSGVLGIQYF
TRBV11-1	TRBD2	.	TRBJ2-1	TGTGCCAGCAGTATCCAGGCTCTAGCGGGGGTGCAATTCTTC	CASSIQALAGVQFF
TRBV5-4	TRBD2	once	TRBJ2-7	TGTGCCAGCAGCTGGACTAGCGGGAAGGGCGACGAGCAGTACTTC	CASSWTSGKGDEQYF
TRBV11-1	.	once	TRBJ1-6	TGTGCCAGCAGCACGACAAGATCACCCCTCCACTTT	CASSTTRSPLHF
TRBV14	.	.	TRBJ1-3	TGTGCCAGCTGGAGGGGATTCTCTGGAAACACCATATATTTT	CASWRGFSGNTIYF
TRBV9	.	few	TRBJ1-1	TGTGCCAGCAGCCCTCGACAGAGCCTGAACACTGAAGCTTTCTTT	CASSPRQSLNTEAFF
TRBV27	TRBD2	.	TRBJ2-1	TGTGCCAGCAGTCCGCGGGGGGCGGGTTTCAATGAGCAGTTCTTC	CASSPRGAGFNEQFF
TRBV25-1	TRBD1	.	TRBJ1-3	TGTGCCAGCAGTGAATTTGGACAGGTCTCTGGAAACACCATATATTTT	CASSEFGQVSGNTIYF
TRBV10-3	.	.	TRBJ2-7	TGTGCCATCAGTGCTAATCTACGGGAAGGGTACGAGCAGTACTTC	CAISANLREGYEQYF
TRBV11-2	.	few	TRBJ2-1	TGTGCCAGCAGCTTAGAACCTTTCCTCTCCTACAATGAGCAGTTCTTC	CASSLEPFLSYNEQFF
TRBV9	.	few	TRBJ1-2	TGTGCCAGCAGCGTAGAAAGGGGAAACTATGGCTACACCTTC	CASSVERGNYGYTF
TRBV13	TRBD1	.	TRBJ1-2	TGTGCCAGCAGCCCCAACGGACAGGGCAACTATGGCTACACCTTC	CASSPNGQGNYGYTF
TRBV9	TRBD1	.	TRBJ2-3	TGTGCCAGCAGCGTAGAGACAGGGTCCGCAGATACGCAGTATTTT	CASSVETGSADTQYF
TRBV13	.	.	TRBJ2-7	TGTGCCAGCAGCTTAGGCCTGGGGACGGGCAGGGCCAACGAGCAGTACTTC	CASSLGLGTGRANEQYF
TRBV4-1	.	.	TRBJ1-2	TGCGCCAGCAGCCGCGAGACAGGACCTTATGGCTACACCTTC	CASSRETGPYGYTF
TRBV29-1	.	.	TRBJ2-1	TGCAGCGTTGAAAATCCACAGGGTACTATGGGCAATGAGCAGTTCTTC	CSVENPQGTMGNEQFF
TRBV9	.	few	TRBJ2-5	TGTGCCAGCAGCGTAGGTGGTGAGACCCAGTACTTC	CASSVGGETQYF
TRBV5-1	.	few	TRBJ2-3	TGCGCCAGCAGCCCTACGGGCGCAGATACGCAGTATTTT	CASSPTGADTQYF
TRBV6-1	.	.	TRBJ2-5	TGTGCCAGCAGTGAAGGGGCAGCTCAAGAGACCCAGTACTTC	CASSEGAAQETQYF
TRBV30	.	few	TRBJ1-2	TGTGCCTGGAGTACTACGGTGGATGGCTACACCTTC	CAWSTTVDGYTF
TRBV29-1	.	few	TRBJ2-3	TGCAGCGTACAGAAGGGGTCCGGCGGCACAGATACGCAGTATTTT	CSVQKGSGGTDTQYF
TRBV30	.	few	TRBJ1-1	TGTGCCTGGAGAACAATGGTTCCGAACACTGAAGCTTTCTTT	CAWRTMVPNTEAFF
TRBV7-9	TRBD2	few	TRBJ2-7	TGTGCCAGCACCGAAACTAGCGGGGCCTACGAGCAGTACTTC	CASTETSGAYEQYF
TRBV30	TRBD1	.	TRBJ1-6	TGTGCCTGGGGCCGGGACAGGTTCTATAATTCACCCCTCCACTTT	CAWGRDRFYNSPLHF
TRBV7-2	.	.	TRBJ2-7	TGTGCCAGCACCTCGTACGAGGGAAGCTATGGGCAGTACTTC	CASTSYEGSYGQYF
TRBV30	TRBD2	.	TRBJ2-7	TGTGCCTGGAAGCGGGAGGGTTGGAACGAGCAGTACTTC	CAWKREGWNEQYF
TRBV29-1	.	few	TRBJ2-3	TGCAGCGTTGCGCTGAGGGGAGTCCTACTCACAGATACGCAGTATTTT	CSVALRGVLLTDTQYF
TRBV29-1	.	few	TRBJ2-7	TGCAGCGTTGACGGGCGGGGCTACGAGCAGTACTTC	CSVDGRGYEQYF
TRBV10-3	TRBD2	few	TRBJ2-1	TGTGCCATCAGTGCCCTAGCGGGGTCCCTGGACAATGAGCAGTTCTTC	CAISALAGSLDNEQFF
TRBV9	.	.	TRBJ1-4	TGTGCCAGCAGTCCAAATCAGGGCCGGACTAATGAAAAACTGTTTTTT	CASSPNQGRTNEKLFF
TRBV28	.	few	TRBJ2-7	TGTGCCAGCAGATTAAGGGGGGGAAGAACTTACCTCAACGAGCAGTACTTC	CASRLRGGRTYLNEQYF
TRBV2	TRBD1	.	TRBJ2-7	TGTGCCAGCAGTGAAGGACAGGGGACCCTCTACGAGCAGTACTTC	CASSEGQGTLYEQYF
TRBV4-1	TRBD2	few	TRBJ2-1	TGCGCCAGCAGCCAACCGGGACTAGCGGGGAACAATGAGCAGTTCTTC	CASSQPGLAGNNEQFF
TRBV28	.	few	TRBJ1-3	TGTGCCAGCAGGAATCAGGGCTCTGGAAACACCATATATTTT	CASRNQGSGNTIYF
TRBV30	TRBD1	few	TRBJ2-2	TGTGCCTCCCGACAGGGTTTGAACACCGGGGAGCTGTTTTTT	CASRQGLNTGELFF